What follows are 13 T cell receptor beta chains derived from one specimen sequenced in a study of cytomegalovirus exposure and HLA in healthy donors. 13 Jbeta primers and 60 Vbeta primers were used for the PCR. Using immunoSEQ multiplex PCR, the repertoire was profiled, and TCRdb retains in-frame clones only, with some absent. The sample yields some 120,000 clones, roughly 68% seen once. The sequencing sample was made of PBMCs. The receptors come from a woman between 25 and 40 years old in good health and CMV-seronegative.

This clone was seen a few times. The chain links TRBV27 to TRBJ2-5, with 7 bases lining up with TRBD2. V trimming: 5 bases; J trimming: 4 bases; junction bases outside the gene matches: 4. Germline CDR1 reads MNHEY; CDR2 reads SMNVEV (reference sequence). This CDR3 has 13 amino acids. CDR3 region: CASSRLAVETQYF. The CDR3 nucleotides read TGTGCCAGCAGTCGACTAGCTGTAGAGACCCAGTACTTC.

The gene calls are TRBV27 and TRBJ1-5; D uncertain. This CDR3 comprises 15 residues. V lost 2 bases and J lost 1, with 9 bases in between. Germline V gives CDR1 MNHEY, CDR2 SMNVEV (reference sequence). CDR3 protein: CASSLGTESNQPQHF. CDR3 nucleotides: TGTGCCAGCAGTTTAGGAACAGAAAGCAATCAGCCCCAGCATTTT.

The sample holds a few counts of this clone. This chain joins TRBV4-3 and TRBJ1-1; D possibly corresponds to TRBD1 (6 bases). V was clipped by 4 bases and J by 1 base, with 7 bases between them. Germline loops: CDR1 LGHNA, CDR2 YSLEER. The CDR3 contains 13 residues. The CDR3: CASSLDRNTEAFF. DNA of the CDR3: TGCGCCAGCAGCCTGGACAGGAACACTGAAGCTTTCTTT.

The rearrangement joins TRBV6-1 to TRBJ2-1, with 8 bases identical to TRBD1. V shed 2 bases, J shed 6 bases, and the junction held 3 bases outside the gene matches. The length of the CDR3 is 14 residues. Germline V gene data show CDR1 as MNHNS and CDR2 as SASEGT. The CDR3 protein is CASSEPGGPNEQFF. CDR3 nucleotide sequence: TGTGCCAGCAGTGAACCAGGGGGCCCCAATGAGCAGTTCTTC.

V is TRBV7-2 and J is TRBJ2-7, with unresolved D. The CDR3 runs 15 residues. Germline CDR1 is SGHTA and CDR2 is FQGNSA. Trimming took 4 bases from V and 0 from J, leaving 13 bases between them. The CDR3 DNA is TGTGCCAGCAGCTCCCCGAGTCGCCACTCCTACGAGCAGTACTTC. This gives the protein CASSSPSRHSYEQYF.

The chain links TRBV5-1 to TRBJ1-1; tentative D call: TRBD1 (5 bases). Germline CDR1 is SGHRS and CDR2 is YFSETQ. V shed 4 bases and J shed 4 bases, with 14 bases lying between them. The CDR3 has 14 residues. CDR3 residues: CASSRDGSTTEAFF. Written as DNA, the CDR3 is TGCGCCAGCAGCCGGGACGGGAGTACCACTGAAGCTTTCTTT.

This clone is a singleton in its sample. The V and J genes are TRBV30 and TRBJ1-1; possible D gene TRBD1, 5 bases. CDR3 size: 13 residues. Germline V gene lookup returns CDR1 GTSNPN and CDR2 SVGIG (reference sequence). V gave up 2 bases and J gave up 2 bases, with 9 bases separating them. CDR3 amino acids: CAWSKQANTEAFF. In DNA form, the CDR3 reads TGTGCCTGGAGTAAACAGGCCAACACTGAAGCTTTCTTT.

This clone has more than one count but fewer than ten. The genes are TRBV18 and TRBJ1-2; maybe TRBD1 (6 bases). The germline V gene has CDR1 KGHSH and CDR2 LQKENI. The V end was cut by 3 bases, the J end by 4 bases, with 9 bases between. The CDR3 covers 13 residues. The CDR3 loop is CASSPTGLYGYTF. The CDR3 coding sequence is TGTGCCAGCTCACCCACAGGGCTCTATGGCTACACCTTC.

This clone was counted between two and nine times. The chain recombines TRBV19 with TRBJ1-2; possible D gene TRBD1, 5 bases. V lost 6 bases and J lost 11, with 19 bases in between. The germline V gene has CDR1 LNHDA and CDR2 SQIVND (reference sequence). This CDR3 comprises 13 residues. The CDR3 protein is CASRPLGGFEYTF. For the CDR3, the DNA is TGTGCCAGTAGGCCCCTCGGGGGGTTTGAGTACACCTTC.

This chain links TRBV7-9 with TRBJ2-5; weak D call: TRBD2 (5 bases). V was pared by 6 bases and J by 2 bases, with 13 bases between. Germline CDR1 reads SEHNR; CDR2 reads FQNEAQ (reference sequence). This CDR3 region has 14 residues. The CDR3 here is CASRSTSLQETQYF. The CDR3 DNA reads as TGTGCCAGCAGAAGTACTAGTCTACAAGAGACCCAGTACTTC. Drawing the rest from reference TRBV7-9 and TRBJ2-5, the complete variable domain is DTGVSQNPRHKITKRGQNVTFRCDPISEHNRLYWYRQTLGQGPEFLTYFQNEAQLEKSRLLSDRFSAERPKGSFSTLEIQRTEQGDSAMYLCASRSTSLQETQYFGPGTRLLVL.

The J gene is TRBJ2-7, the V gene TRBV27, with D perhaps matching TRBD2 (5 bases). Looked up from germline, CDR1 is MNHEY and CDR2 is SMNVEV (reference sequence). The CDR3 is 14 residues long. V was trimmed by 0 bases and J by 3 bases, leaving 9 bases between them. CDR3 coding DNA: TGTGCCAGCAGTTTATCACGGGGTAACTACGAGCAGTACTTC. Translation gives CASSLSRGNYEQYF.

The chain links TRBV18 to TRBJ2-5; D is unclear. Germline CDR1 KGHSH, CDR2 LQKENI. Trimming cost V 6 bases and J 1 base, with 15 bases left between them. The CDR3 spans 15 residues. The CDR3 loop reads CASSQRSNSQETQYF. The CDR3 DNA reads as TGTGCCAGCTCTCAAAGGTCGAACAGCCAAGAGACCCAGTACTTC. Drawing the rest from reference TRBV18 and TRBJ2-5, the complete variable domain is NAGVMQNPRHLVRRRGQEARLRCSPMKGHSHVYWYRQLPEEGLKFMVYLQKENIIDESGMPKERFSAEFPKEGPSILRIQQVVRGDSAAYFCASSQRSNSQETQYFGPGTRLLVL.

This clone was seen a few times. The chain employs TRBV10-3 and TRBJ2-3, with 10 bases matching TRBD2. V shed 10 bases, J shed 1 base, and the junction held 8 bases outside the gene matches. The CDR3 length is 15 residues. CDR1 ENHRY and CDR2 SYGVKD come from the germline V gene. CDR3 in DNA: TGTGCCACCCAAGCTAGCGGGAGCCGCACAGATACGCAGTATTTT. This translates into CATQASGSRTDTQYF.